These T cell receptor beta chains were read from a single sample in a study of cytomegalovirus exposure and HLA in healthy donors. TCRdb's table, derived via immunoSEQ multiplex PCR, lists solely in-frame clones and lacks some. The data contain about 300,000 clones, roughly 88% of them singletons. The sample comprised PBMCs. Receptors were obtained from a man aged 35 to 55 in good health and CMV-seropositive. The CDR3 runs from the conserved cysteine through the conserved F or W. Fields, in order: J gene, clone size, V gene, CDR3 protein. A clone size is listed for some rows: how often the clone was seen (once, few, many), or a class if it is expanded.

J gene: TRBJ2-6
clone size: NA
V gene: TRBV19
CDR3 protein: CASSMAGGKTGANVLTF

J gene: TRBJ2-1
clone size: NA
V gene: TRBV5-4
CDR3 protein: CASSLGTGRHPYNEQFF

J gene: TRBJ2-7
clone size: NA
V gene: TRBV7-2
CDR3 protein: CASSLVIGTSGSSYEQYF

J gene: TRBJ2-1
clone size: few
V gene: TRBV27
CDR3 protein: CASSSGDQRAGEGEQFF

J gene: TRBJ1-1
clone size: NA
V gene: TRBV19
CDR3 protein: CASSWVDLNTEAFF

J gene: TRBJ1-1
clone size: NA
V gene: TRBV7-8
CDR3 protein: CASSLSPGVNTEAFF

J gene: TRBJ1-5
clone size: NA
V gene: TRBV7-6
CDR3 protein: CASSLGTGLWQPQHF

J gene: TRBJ2-7
clone size: NA
V gene: TRBV11-2
CDR3 protein: CASSFGLDLAYEQYF

J gene: TRBJ2-1
clone size: NA
V gene: TRBV6-5
CDR3 protein: CASSGGAEVNEQFF

J gene: TRBJ1-2
clone size: NA
V gene: TRBV7-2
CDR3 protein: CASSPLAGKLSGYTF

J gene: TRBJ2-1
clone size: NA
V gene: TRBV9
CDR3 protein: CASSPVGGSSYNEQFF

J gene: TRBJ1-1
clone size: NA
V gene: TRBV11-2
CDR3 protein: CASNLQGAQAEAFF

J gene: TRBJ2-1
clone size: NA
V gene: TRBV6-1
CDR3 protein: CASRRTSGSDEQFF

J gene: NA
clone size: NA
V gene: TRBV5-6
CDR3 protein: CASSFGSGQGAYEQYF

J gene: TRBJ2-3
clone size: NA
V gene: TRBV27
CDR3 protein: CASSSLAVDTQYF

J gene: TRBJ2-1
clone size: NA
V gene: TRBV4-1
CDR3 protein: CASSQLTSIEQFF

J gene: TRBJ2-5
clone size: NA
V gene: TRBV18
CDR3 protein: CASSPRVAEGPETQYF

J gene: TRBJ2-7
clone size: NA
V gene: TRBV7-2
CDR3 protein: CASRADFGSYEQYF

J gene: TRBJ2-5
clone size: NA
V gene: TRBV4-2
CDR3 protein: CASSQAAVTQETQYF

J gene: TRBJ2-1
clone size: NA
V gene: TRBV5-5
CDR3 protein: CASSLDHYNEQFF

J gene: TRBJ2-7
clone size: once
V gene: TRBV28
CDR3 protein: CASSLHEGVEQYF

J gene: TRBJ2-6
clone size: NA
V gene: TRBV25-1
CDR3 protein: CPRVEGANVLTF

J gene: TRBJ1-1
clone size: NA
V gene: TRBV7-3
CDR3 protein: CASRIDRGSEAFF

J gene: TRBJ2-3
clone size: NA
V gene: TRBV5-4
CDR3 protein: CASSLKLAGGTDTQYF

J gene: TRBJ1-5
clone size: NA
V gene: TRBV2
CDR3 protein: CASSAGTDSSNQPQHF

J gene: TRBJ2-7
clone size: NA
V gene: TRBV18
CDR3 protein: CASSPGTGASYEQYF

J gene: TRBJ2-3
clone size: NA
V gene: TRBV14
CDR3 protein: CASSQVRPSGTLLSWSDTQYF

J gene: TRBJ2-5
clone size: NA
V gene: TRBV28
CDR3 protein: CASIPGGQGQETQYF

J gene: TRBJ2-6
clone size: NA
V gene: TRBV30
CDR3 protein: CAWSARTGKGSGANVLTF

J gene: TRBJ1-2
clone size: few
V gene: TRBV28
CDR3 protein: CASSSPQGGIAYGYTF

J gene: TRBJ1-3
clone size: NA
V gene: TRBV5-4
CDR3 protein: CASSTDRALAGNTIYF

J gene: TRBJ1-5
clone size: NA
V gene: TRBV2
CDR3 protein: CASSEQGAGPQHF

J gene: TRBJ1-2
clone size: NA
V gene: TRBV5-1
CDR3 protein: CASSLTFGEGYTF

J gene: TRBJ2-2
clone size: NA
V gene: TRBV15
CDR3 protein: CATGIGRGLAGVKFTGELFF

J gene: TRBJ2-3
clone size: NA
V gene: TRBV9
CDR3 protein: CASSQGGLAGAADTQYF

J gene: TRBJ1-5
clone size: NA
V gene: TRBV7-8
CDR3 protein: CASSLIQGDQPQHF

J gene: TRBJ2-7
clone size: NA
V gene: TRBV13
CDR3 protein: CASSTGQINHEQYF

J gene: TRBJ2-1
clone size: once
V gene: TRBV4-1
CDR3 protein: CASSQELANSYNEQFF

J gene: TRBJ2-2
clone size: NA
V gene: TRBV7-9
CDR3 protein: CASSPVGGRALGGELFF

J gene: TRBJ1-5
clone size: NA
V gene: TRBV18
CDR3 protein: CASSPGQGTRQPQHF

J gene: TRBJ2-7
clone size: NA
V gene: TRBV27
CDR3 protein: CASSETGLAYEQYF

J gene: TRBJ2-5
clone size: NA
V gene: TRBV7-7
CDR3 protein: CASSQGIQETQYF

J gene: TRBJ1-2
clone size: NA
V gene: TRBV28
CDR3 protein: CASTRTGGGYTF

J gene: TRBJ2-2
clone size: once
V gene: TRBV6-1
CDR3 protein: CASSELAGAGGELFF

J gene: TRBJ1-5
clone size: NA
V gene: TRBV28
CDR3 protein: CASSSPGVRQPQHF

J gene: TRBJ1-2
clone size: NA
V gene: TRBV2
CDR3 protein: CASRSDRTGGRSGGYTF

J gene: TRBJ2-7
clone size: NA
V gene: TRBV5-4
CDR3 protein: CASSKNGGLGDFEQYF

J gene: TRBJ2-7
clone size: NA
V gene: TRBV6-5
CDR3 protein: CATKWGDASYEQYF

J gene: TRBJ2-7
clone size: NA
V gene: TRBV14
CDR3 protein: CASSLRDWGQTKLYPYEQYF

J gene: TRBJ2-7
clone size: once
V gene: TRBV11-2
CDR3 protein: CASSLLGTVAYEQYF

J gene: TRBJ1-2
clone size: once
V gene: TRBV10-3
CDR3 protein: CAISVQLNYGYTF

J gene: TRBJ2-3
clone size: NA
V gene: TRBV19
CDR3 protein: CASSINTGGPSTDTQYF

J gene: TRBJ2-5
clone size: once
V gene: TRBV25-1
CDR3 protein: CASSELAGRKETQYF

J gene: TRBJ2-5
clone size: NA
V gene: TRBV28
CDR3 protein: CASSKHRGLQETQYF

J gene: TRBJ2-7
clone size: NA
V gene: TRBV7-9
CDR3 protein: CASSATGPNSYEQYF

J gene: TRBJ1-4
clone size: few
V gene: TRBV5-1
CDR3 protein: CASSSPGTGHEKLFF

J gene: TRBJ2-1
clone size: NA
V gene: TRBV12-5
CDR3 protein: CASGLGVEGINEQFF